This T cell receptor beta chain stems from a study of blood T cell repertoires in COVID-19. In the study overall: Some COVID-19 samples were acute and others convalescent; all came from the United States, Italy and Spain.

Enrolment of Seattle patients took place during active infection, and they were followed longitudinally. Data came from immunoSEQ multiplex PCR; TCRdb stores just in-frame clones and leaves some out. Here the sample spans hundreds of thousands of clones, 83% being singletons. V shed 0 bases and J shed 2 bases, with 4 bases lying between them. In germline, CDR1 is SGHAT, CDR2 FQNNGV. This CDR3 spans 13 amino acids. Sequencing was done on a sample of peripheral blood. The TCR sequence derives from a woman younger than 45 with COVID-19, enrolled during active disease. The V gene is TRBV11-2, the J gene TRBJ1-2; D remains unclear. The CDR3 region is CASSLDTNYGYTF. In DNA, the CDR3 is TGTGCCAGCAGCTTAGACACAAACTATGGCTACACCTTC. Full variable domain (outside the CDR3, taken from reference TRBV11-2 and TRBJ1-2): EAGVAQSPRYKIIEKRQSVAFWCNPISGHATLYWYQQILGQGPKLLIQFQNNGVVDDSQLPKDRFSAERLKGVDSTLKIQPAKLEDSAVYLCASSLDTNYGYTFGSGTRLTVV.